These T cell receptor beta chains were read from a single sample in a study of T cells after yellow fever vaccination. TCRdb re-derived calls from the 5' RACE reads in MiXCR, one entry per CDR3 protein. Among some 500,000 distinct CDR3 sequences, 13% were seen once, and the ten largest hold over 12%. Sequences were derived from PBMCs, sampled on the day of the yellow fever booster vaccination. These receptors came from a man younger than 45 who received the YFV17D yellow fever vaccine. Both conserved end residues are part of each CDR3. A D gene is named only where the DNA matches it firmly. The listing skips clone size in some rows; elsewhere it reads once, few, many or a size class.

clone size	J gene	D gene	V gene	CDR3 protein	CDR3 DNA
.	TRBJ2-1	.	TRBV12-3/TRBV12-4	CASSNENNEQFF	TGTGCCAGCAGTAACGAAAACAATGAGCAGTTCTTC
.	TRBJ1-1	.	TRBV7-9	CASSSKNQGSTEAFF	TGTGCCAGCAGCTCAAAAAATCAGGGGAGCACTGAAGCTTTCTTT
.	TRBJ2-1	TRBD2	TRBV11-1	CASSLEPGASGSSNEQFF	TGTGCCAGCAGCTTAGAACCCGGAGCTAGCGGGAGCTCCAATGAGCAGTTCTTC
.	TRBJ2-3	.	TRBV21-1	CASLGTSGRTDTQYF	TGTGCCAGCCTTGGGACTAGCGGGAGAACAGATACGCAGTATTTT
.	TRBJ2-3	TRBD2	TRBV18	CASSPVAGHTDTQYF	TGTGCCAGCTCACCAGTAGCGGGACACACAGATACGCAGTATTTT
.	TRBJ2-2	.	TRBV11-2	CASSSGYTGELFF	TGTGCCAGCAGTTCAGGCTACACCGGGGAGCTGTTTTTT
.	TRBJ1-1	.	TRBV4-3	CASGNGPEGDTEAFF	TGCGCCAGCGGAAATGGCCCCGAAGGGGACACTGAAGCTTTCTTT
.	TRBJ2-3	.	TRBV9	CASSAGGGLGYTQYF	TGTGCCAGCAGCGCGGGGGGCGGTTTGGGGTATACGCAGTATTTT
few	TRBJ2-1	TRBD2	TRBV20-1	CSARLLASGRDNEQFF	TGCAGTGCTCGCCTCTTGGCTAGCGGGAGGGACAATGAGCAGTTCTTC
.	TRBJ1-1	.	TRBV19	CASRELKPNTEAFF	TGTGCCAGTAGGGAGCTTAAACCGAACACTGAAGCTTTCTTT
.	TRBJ1-2	.	TRBV20-1	CSARLTVEGYTF	TGCAGTGCCAGACTGACCGTTGAAGGCTACACCTTC
.	TRBJ2-3	TRBD2	TRBV29-1	CSGIAGGPPQYF	TGCAGCGGTATAGCGGGAGGGCCCCCGCAGTATTTT
.	TRBJ1-1	.	TRBV5-1	CASTPGNTEAFF	TGCGCCAGCACCCCAGGGAACACTGAAGCTTTCTTT
.	TRBJ2-1	TRBD2	TRBV20-1	CSATGGISGKKYNEQFF	TGCAGTGCTACGGGGGGGATTAGCGGGAAAAAGTACAATGAGCAGTTCTTC
many	TRBJ2-1	.	TRBV20-1	CSARVGSRGEQFF	TGCAGTGCTAGAGTGGGCAGCCGGGGTGAGCAGTTCTTC
.	TRBJ2-1	TRBD2	TRBV4-3	CASSQDFTGGVNEQFF	TGCGCCAGCAGCCAAGATTTCACGGGAGGGGTAAATGAGCAGTTCTTC
many	TRBJ2-3	.	TRBV5-4	CASSLASDTQYF	TGTGCCAGCAGCCTTGCTAGTGATACGCAGTATTTT
.	TRBJ2-7	.	TRBV7-2	CASSLAFLPSNYEQYF	TGTGCCAGCAGCTTAGCCTTCCTACCGAGCAACTACGAGCAGTACTTC
few	TRBJ2-2	.	TRBV20-1	CSALMSGTGELFF	TGCAGTGCTCTAATGAGCGGAACCGGGGAGCTGTTTTTT
.	TRBJ1-4	.	TRBV7-9	CASSLAWADEKLFF	TGTGCCAGCAGCTTAGCTTGGGCGGATGAAAAACTGTTTTTT
.	TRBJ1-3	.	TRBV20-1	CSARDQGAGNTIYF	TGCAGTGCTAGAGATCAGGGTGCTGGAAACACCATATATTTT
few	TRBJ2-5	.	TRBV5-5	CASSFVVTAVGETQYF	TGTGCCAGCAGCTTCGTGGTAACGGCAGTGGGAGAGACCCAGTACTTC
.	TRBJ2-5	.	TRBV24-1	CATSDLGRETQYF	TGTGCCACCAGTGATTTGGGTCGAGAGACCCAGTACTTC
.	TRBJ1-2	.	TRBV9	CASSVAGGYTF	TGTGCCAGCAGCGTAGCTGGGGGCTACACCTTC
many	TRBJ2-3	TRBD2	TRBV7-8	CASSKSGRPLRTDTQYF	TGTGCCAGCAGCAAGAGCGGGAGGCCCCTCAGGACAGATACGCAGTATTTT
few	TRBJ2-2	.	TRBV30	CAWSKVGTLNTGELFF	TGTGCCTGGAGTAAGGTGGGGACGCTGAACACCGGGGAGCTGTTTTTT
.	TRBJ1-5	TRBD1	TRBV6-5	CASSHGQAGNQPQHF	TGTGCCAGCAGTCACGGACAGGCCGGCAATCAGCCCCAGCATTTT
.	TRBJ2-1	.	TRBV19	CASSIWGSSYNEQFF	TGTGCCAGTAGTATATGGGGGAGCTCCTACAATGAGCAGTTCTTC
few	TRBJ2-5	TRBD2	TRBV7-9	CASSLIAGVETQYF	TGTGCCAGCAGCTTAATAGCGGGAGTAGAGACCCAGTACTTC
few	TRBJ1-5	.	TRBV9	CASSVGGRGNQPQHF	TGTGCCAGCAGCGTAGGGGGTCGGGGCAATCAGCCCCAGCATTTT
few	TRBJ2-3	.	TRBV20-1	CSARDRRTGNTDTQYF	TGCAGTGCTAGAGACCGAAGGACGGGGAACACAGATACGCAGTATTTT
many	TRBJ2-3	.	TRBV5-1	CASSLAGDGPTQYF	TGCGCCAGCAGCTTGGCCGGGGACGGACCTACGCAGTATTTT
few	TRBJ2-7	.	TRBV25-1	CASSELVEQYF	TGTGCCAGCAGTGAATTAGTAGAGCAGTACTTC
many	TRBJ1-5	.	TRBV3-1	CASSQEGHLNQPQHF	TGTGCCAGCAGCCAAGAAGGTCACCTTAATCAGCCCCAGCATTTT
.	TRBJ1-1	.	TRBV29-1	CSVEFTEAFF	TGCAGCGTGGAATTTACTGAAGCTTTCTTT
few	TRBJ2-1	TRBD1	TRBV11-2	CASRWTGHDEQFF	TGTGCCAGCAGATGGACAGGGCACGATGAGCAGTTCTTC
.	TRBJ2-1	.	TRBV13	CASGTPTSYNEQFF	TGTGCCAGCGGGACTCCAACCTCCTACAATGAGCAGTTCTTC
few	TRBJ2-1	TRBD2	TRBV20-1	CSARGLPLSYNEQFF	TGCAGTGCTAGGGGACTACCTCTCTCCTACAATGAGCAGTTCTTC
.	TRBJ2-7	.	TRBV6-1	CASIGGAGYEQYF	TGTGCCAGCATAGGAGGGGCGGGCTACGAGCAGTACTTC
.	TRBJ2-7	.	TRBV7-8	CASTLGGAYEQYF	TGTGCCAGCACCTTAGGAGGGGCTTACGAGCAGTACTTC
.	TRBJ2-1	TRBD2	TRBV20-1	CSASIRSGSLGGEQFF	TGCAGTGCTAGTATTAGGAGCGGGAGCCTGGGGGGTGAGCAGTTCTTC
few	TRBJ2-1	TRBD2	TRBV25-1	CASSGAGTNALNEQFF	TGTGCCAGCAGTGGAGCCGGGACTAACGCCCTTAATGAGCAGTTCTTC
.	TRBJ2-4	TRBD1	TRBV27	CASSISDRGSKKIQYF	TGTGCCAGCAGTATCTCGGACAGGGGTTCCAAAAAAATTCAGTACTTC
many	TRBJ1-6	.	TRBV6-5	CASSYGGTLETSPLHF	TGTGCCAGCAGTTACGGGGGGACCCTAGAGACTTCACCCCTCCACTTT
few	TRBJ2-5	.	TRBV12-3/TRBV12-4	CASSSRLGQETQYF	TGTGCCAGCAGCTCCAGACTAGGGCAAGAGACCCAGTACTTC
few	TRBJ2-1	.	TRBV5-1	CASSLYDGSSYNEQFF	TGCGCCAGCAGCTTATACGACGGTAGCTCCTACAATGAGCAGTTCTTC
.	TRBJ2-5	TRBD2	TRBV28	CASSVTSGRGGAQYF	TGTGCCAGCAGCGTGACTAGCGGGAGGGGGGGGGCCCAGTACTTC
few	TRBJ2-7	TRBD1	TRBV20-1	CSARQGTFEQYF	TGCAGTGCTCGACAGGGCACTTTCGAGCAGTACTTC
.	TRBJ1-1	.	TRBV7-3	CASTVQMNTEAFF	TGTGCCAGCACCGTACAGATGAACACTGAAGCTTTCTTT
.	TRBJ1-6	.	TRBV2	CASNRGLSPLHF	TGTGCCAGCAACCGTGGTCTTTCACCCCTCCACTTT
few	TRBJ2-2	.	TRBV5-1	CASYGQNTGELFF	TGCGCCAGCTATGGCCAAAACACCGGGGAGCTGTTTTTT
few	TRBJ1-1	TRBD1	TRBV7-2	CASSFRGTVVEAFF	TGTGCCAGCAGCTTCAGGGGGACAGTCGTTGAAGCTTTCTTT
.	TRBJ2-1	.	TRBV4-3	CASSKLSYNEQFF	TGCGCCAGCTCGAAGCTATCCTACAATGAGCAGTTCTTC
few	TRBJ1-4	TRBD1	TRBV7-9	CASSSGQNEKLFF	TGTGCCAGCAGCTCGGGACAGAATGAAAAACTGTTTTTT
.	TRBJ2-7	.	TRBV20-1	CSARDQSARVGFYEQYF	TGCAGTGCTAGAGATCAGAGTGCGCGGGTCGGGTTCTACGAGCAGTACTTC
many	TRBJ2-5	.	TRBV5-1	CASSLAQETQYF	TGCGCCAGCAGCCTGGCCCAGGAGACCCAGTACTTC
few	TRBJ2-7	TRBD1	TRBV6-1	CASSDQIRGKNEQYF	TGTGCCAGCAGTGACCAAATCAGGGGGAAGAACGAGCAGTACTTC